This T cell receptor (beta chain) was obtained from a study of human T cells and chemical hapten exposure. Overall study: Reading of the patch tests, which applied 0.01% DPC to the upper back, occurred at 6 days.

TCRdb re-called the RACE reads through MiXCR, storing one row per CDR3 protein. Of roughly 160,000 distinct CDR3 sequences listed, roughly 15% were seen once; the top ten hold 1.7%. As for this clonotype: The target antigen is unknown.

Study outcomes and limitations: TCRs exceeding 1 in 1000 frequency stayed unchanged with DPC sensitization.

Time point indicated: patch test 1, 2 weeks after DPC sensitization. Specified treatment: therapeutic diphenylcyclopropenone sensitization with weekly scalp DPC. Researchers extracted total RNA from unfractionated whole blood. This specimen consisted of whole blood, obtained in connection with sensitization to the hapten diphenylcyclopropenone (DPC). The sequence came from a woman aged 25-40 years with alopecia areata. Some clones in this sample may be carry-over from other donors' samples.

This chain's CDR3 is CASSLGPDQPQHF. The CDR3 nucleotides are TGTGCCAGCAGCTTAGGCCCCGATCAGCCCCAGCATTTT. This chain joins TRBV7-3 and TRBJ1-5; D uncertain. The germline CDR1 and CDR2 sequences are SGHTA and FQGTGA. With 2 bases removed from V and 5 bases from J, the gap between germline ends came to 7 bases. The CDR3 is 13 amino acids.